The 2 T cell receptor beta chains presented below share a single source sample, sequenced in a study of identical twins. MiXCR, applied by TCRdb to the 5' RACE reads, yields one record per CDR3 protein. The sample lists 510,000 or so distinct CDR3 sequences, 12% to 15% occurring once. Separately, the same data were catalogued under a study of yellow fever vaccine responses in identical twins.

Sequencing was done on a sample of CD4+ T cells sorted from blood. These receptors were obtained from a woman under 30 in good health.

There are a few counts of this clonotype. This rearrangement joins TRBV24-1 to TRBJ2-3; TRBD1 matches at 10 bases. J gave up 2 bases and V 2 bases, and 3 bases lay outside the gene matches. The CDR3 has 16 amino acids. Germline lookup yields CDR1 KGHDR and CDR2 SFDVKD. The CDR3 region is CATSDSTGGFTDTQYF. In DNA form, the CDR3 reads TGTGCCACCAGTGATTCGACAGGGGGCTTCACAGATACGCAGTATTTT.

Only one count was recorded for this clonotype. The chain couples TRBV29-1 to TRBJ2-2, with 7 bases aligning to TRBD2. Trimming took 0 bases from V and 0 from J; bases not matched to a gene: 4. The CDR3 is 16 residues long. Germline V CDR1 and CDR2: SQVTM, ANQGSEA. The chain's CDR3 is CSVEDRLATNTGELFF. The DNA of the CDR3 is TGCAGCGTTGAAGACCGACTAGCTACGAACACCGGGGAGCTGTTTTTT.